These 3 T cell receptor beta chains were sequenced from one sample in a study of metastatic and nonmetastatic thyroid tumors. No treatment had been given to any patient before thyroid surgery. TCRdb re-processed the PCR reads through MiXCR. The sample shows about 15,000 clones, more than 25% of them seen only once. The sequencing input was tumor tissue. These receptors were collected from a female donor with papillary thyroid cancer or a benign thyroid nodule (not recorded which). Some clones in this sample may be carry-over from other donors' samples.

By share, this clone counts as medium-sized. This sequence joins TRBV2 and TRBJ1-6; D is ambiguous. This CDR3 spans 11 amino acids. In germline, CDR1 is SNHLY, CDR2 FYNNEI. Between the trimmed V and J ends, which lost 7 bases and 8 bases, there was a span of 6 bases. The CDR3 DNA follows: TGTGCCAGCACGCGTGATTCACCCCTCCACTTT. It specifies CASTRDSPLHF.

Only a few counts were recorded for this clone. This chain joins TRBV6-1 and TRBJ1-1; 9 bases line up with TRBD1. The CDR3 has 17 amino acids. The junction had 19 bases not matched to a gene; V was cut back by 8 bases and J by 6 bases. CDR1 and CDR2 from the germline V gene are MNHNS and SASEGT. The CDR3 DNA is TGTGCCAGCCGAGCCGGGACAGGGTTTTTCGGTTCTCCTGAAGCTTTCTTT. Translated: CASRAGTGFFGSPEAFF.

This clone was seen at least ten times. The DNA for the CDR3 is TGTGCCAGCAGCGCAGGGAGGGGGACCCAGTACTTC. Translated, it gives CASSAGRGTQYF. The chain employs TRBV7-3 and TRBJ2-5; 7 bases match TRBD2. Germline V gives CDR1 SGHTA, CDR2 FQGTGA. CDR3 length equals 12 residues. The ends lost 5 bases at V and 7 bases at J; junction bases unmatched: 4.